These 3 T cell receptor beta chains were sequenced from one sample in a study of identical twins. TCRdb redid the calling of the 5' RACE reads with MiXCR, one entry per CDR3 protein. The table shows roughly 490,000 distinct CDR3 sequences, with about 13% occurring only once. These same records also appear under a second study, on yellow fever vaccine responses in identical twins.

Source material: CD4+ T cells sorted from blood. The receptor set was obtained from a woman younger than 35 in good health.

V and J are TRBV20-1 and TRBJ2-5; tentatively, D is TRBD2 (6 bases). Per germline, CDR1 DFQATT and CDR2 SNEGSKA (reference sequence). Trimming took off 6 bases at V and 5 bases at J, with 19 bases between the two ends. This CDR3 has 14 residues. The CDR3 DNA is TGCAGTGCAACAACCGGGACTGGGCGGGAGACCCAGTACTTC. Encoded protein: CSATTGTGRETQYF.

This clonotype was detected many times. This rearrangement joins TRBV5-1 to TRBJ2-7; TRBD1 aligns across 7 bases. J lost 3 bases, V lost 2 bases, and 5 bases had no gene match. From germline, CDR1 is SGHRS and CDR2 YFSETQ. The CDR3 consists of 14 residues. The DNA for the CDR3 is TGCGCCAGCAGCTTCGAGGGACAGCGCTACGAGCAGTACTTC. It specifies CASSFEGQRYEQYF.

In its sample, this clonotype was seen a few times. The V and J genes are TRBV7-2 and TRBJ2-7; 8 bases fit TRBD2. The CDR3 loop spans 15 amino acids. The junction had 9 bases not matched to a gene; V was cut back by 5 bases and J by 3 bases. In germline, CDR1 is SGHTA, CDR2 FQGNSA. In nucleotides, the CDR3 is TGTGCCAGCAGCCACGACGGACTAGCTAACTACGAGCAGTACTTC. This translates into CASSHDGLANYEQYF.